The T cell receptor (beta chain) described here comes from a study of pediatric ulcerative colitis (dated by TCRdb to the late 2010s). At the level of the whole study: Pancolitis was present in over 5 ulcerative colitis patients and left-sided colitis in two, and histology consistent with ulcerative colitis was found in all of these patients. From fewer than ten newly diagnosed, treatment-naive pediatric ulcerative colitis patients and a few non-IBD control children, paired blood and rectal samples were collected. By Pediatric Ulcerative Colitis Activity Index, mild disease was classified in a couple of patients, moderate disease in several and acute severe colitis in three. Study-wide conclusions, independent of this receptor: The healthy control group was small, with only a handful of individuals. For technical reasons, substantially fewer templates were yielded by the blood samples of two patients, and these blood samples were excluded from blood-rectal overlap analysis. Blood-derived T cells may have been included in rectal pinch biopsies, especially in patients with overt colitis. Repertoires were derived from total lymphocyte DNA, so rare subsets such as regulatory T cells may have patterns not reflected. Features of the rectal repertoire distinguished controls, mild-moderate colitis patients and acute severe colitis patients, and in acute severe colitis rectal diversity was lower because of clonal expansions. Compared with controls, ulcerative colitis patients showed significantly higher autologous blood-rectal clonal overlap, a finding that suggests increased T cell trafficking to inflamed tissue. Two rectal CDR3 clonotypes were detected in all ulcerative colitis patients and were not detected in any of the controls.

During colonoscopy, one to two rectal pinch biopsies were obtained for research purposes. Before the diagnostic colonoscopy, none of the ulcerative colitis patients had been given immunosuppressive medication. Rectal biopsies were digested with proteinase K before DNA isolation. The Wizard kit (Promega) was used to extract genomic DNA from both blood and intestinal samples. Of note for this clone: Its antigen target is currently unknown. No base quality information exists; no much larger clone differs at one position.

CDR1 and CDR2, looked up from the germline V gene, are SGHDT and YYEEEE. V sheds 3 bases and J sheds 3 bases, leaving 12 bases between their ends. The CDR3 sequence holds 15 residues, the cysteine and phenylalanine included. Only the CDR3 portion is preserved as DNA: 45 bases, with reading frame beginning at the first base. Rearranged CDR3 beta regions were amplified from genomic DNA with multiplex V and J primers using the immunoSEQ TRB Survey service. To keep depth equal across samples, survey-level sequencing depth of up to 500,000 reads per sample was applied. Libraries were purified, pooled and sequenced on Illumina technology. Per the source publication's procedure: Productive clonality, sample overlap, pairwise scatters, CDR3 beta length, V/D/J gene usage and productiveness were all assessed with the immunoSEQ online tools. Alongside Shannon and Simpson indices, calculated diversity was computed as the number of unique rearrangements divided by total templates, multiplied by 100. Z-score normalized data were analyzed by principal component analysis with the R prcomp function and the ggbiplot package. Morisita's index was used to quantify blood-rectal clonal overlap within each subject. TCRdb carries this immuneACCESS record with in-frame sequences only. Its versions omit some clonotypes, under half of them owing to an unresolved V gene in the studies checked, with the rest unexplained. That table is the source of V, J and clone size, and D and trimming were worked out from the DNA. The sample table holds 40,000 to 60,000 clones, of which about 79% were seen once. Clones ranked in the top ten supply under 4% of the sample.

The sequenced material came from gut tissue. The source is a girl aged 5-17 years with moderate ulcerative colitis. The rearrangement combines TRBV5-6 with TRBJ2-2, with a weak D call of TRBD2 (5 bases match). The CDR3 loop reads CASSWERAYTGELFF. In nucleotides, the sequence is TGTGCCAGCAGCTGGGAGCGTGCGTACACCGGGGAGCTGTTTTTT.